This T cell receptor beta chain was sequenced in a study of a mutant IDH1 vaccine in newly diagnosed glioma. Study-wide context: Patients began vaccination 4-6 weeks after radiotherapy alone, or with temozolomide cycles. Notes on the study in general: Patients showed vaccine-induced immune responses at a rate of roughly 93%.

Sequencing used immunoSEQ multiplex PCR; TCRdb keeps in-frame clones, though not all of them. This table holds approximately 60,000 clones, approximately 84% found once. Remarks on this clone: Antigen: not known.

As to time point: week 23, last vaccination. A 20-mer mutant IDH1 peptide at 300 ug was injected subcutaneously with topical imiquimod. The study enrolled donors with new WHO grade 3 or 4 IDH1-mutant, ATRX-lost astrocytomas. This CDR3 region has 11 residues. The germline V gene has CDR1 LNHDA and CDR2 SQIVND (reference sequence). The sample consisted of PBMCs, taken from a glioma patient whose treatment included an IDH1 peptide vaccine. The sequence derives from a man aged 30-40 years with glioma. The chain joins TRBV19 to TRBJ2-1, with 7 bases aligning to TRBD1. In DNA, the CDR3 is TGTAGGGGGCCCTCTGCCAATGAGCAGTTCTTC. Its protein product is CRGPSANEQFF.